The 3 T cell receptor beta chains below all came from one sample that was sequenced in a study of blood T cell repertoires in COVID-19. Profiling relied on immunoSEQ multiplex PCR, and the TCRdb table lists in-frame clones only, not all of them. Found here are 130,000 to 150,000 clones, roughly 84% of them singletons; the top ten hold roughly 5.7%. The sequenced sample consisted of PBMCs or T cells enriched from blood (not recorded which). The receptor set was obtained from a woman aged 45-65 years who had been exposed to COVID-19.

J is TRBJ1-2 and V is TRBV5-1; D is undetermined. The germline CDR1 and CDR2 sequences are SGHRS and YFSETQ. Trimming pared 0 bases from V and 4 bases from J, leaving 13 bases between. The CDR3 runs to 15 residues. CDR3 nucleotides: TGCGCCAGCAGCTTGGCCCTCGGTCGGGGCTATGGCTACACCTTC. Translation gives CASSLALGRGYGYTF.

The chain has TRBV19 and TRBJ1-4; 11 bases are shared with TRBD1. Germline lookup yields CDR1 LNHDA and CDR2 SQIVND (reference sequence). This CDR3 contains 16 residues. The V segment lost 4 bases and the J segment 3 bases; nucleotides outside the gene matches: 4. In nucleotides, the CDR3 is TGTGCCAGTAGTAGGACAGGGGGCCAGGCTAATGAAAAACTGTTTTTT. Amino acid sequence: CASSRTGGQANEKLFF.

The chain uses TRBV4-3 and TRBJ1-1; a weak D match, TRBD1 (6 bases). The V and J ends lost 2 bases and 1 base respectively, with 8 bases between them. The CDR3 extends over 14 amino acids. Germline CDR1 reads LGHNA; CDR2 reads YSLEER. CDR3 region: CASSQQTGNTEAFF. The CDR3 DNA is TGCGCCAGCAGCCAACAGACAGGGAACACTGAAGCTTTCTTT.